The clone carrying this T cell receptor beta chain was recorded a few times. The data derive from a study of tumour-infiltrating T cells in Burkitt lymphoma. Across the study: Overall and progression-free survival were predicted by productive clonality.

The table came from immunoSEQ multiplex PCR; TCRdb's copy has only in-frame clones and leaves some out. The sample lists roughly 15,000 clones; approximately 29% were seen once. From germline, CDR1 is SNHLY and CDR2 FYNNEI. The CDR3 has 14 amino acids. Trimming cost V 7 bases and J 2 bases, with 11 bases left between them. Sequencing was carried out using tumor tissue. The V and J genes are TRBV2 and TRBJ2-2, with unresolved D. The receptor's source is a human donor with diffuse large B-cell lymphoma. The CDR3 sequence: CASTWQTNTGELFF. Written as DNA, the CDR3 is TGTGCCAGCACCTGGCAGACTAACACCGGGGAGCTGTTTTTT.